The clone carrying this T cell receptor beta chain was recorded at least ten times. Its antigen is currently unknown. Described time point: patch test 2, 6 weeks after DPC sensitization. Stated treatment: therapeutic diphenylcyclopropenone sensitization with weekly scalp DPC. Drawing of blood took place ahead of applying each patch test. Per the authors' pipeline: Counts of TCRs in each sample centred on a median of about 95,000 and extended from around 24,000 to 710,000. TCRdb independently ran MiXCR on the RACE reads; one entry per CDR3 protein. TCRdb, not the authors, supplied the V and J calls. This table holds roughly 140,000 distinct CDR3 sequences, approximately 12% found once. V was shortened by 3 bases and J by 0 bases, with 8 bases between the two germline ends. The germline V gene encodes CDR1 SGHAT and CDR2 FQNNGV. This CDR3 region has 15 residues. The data derive from a study of human T cells and chemical hapten exposure.

General observations from the study: A positive correlation with patch test score was shown by PT1 expanded TCR counts.

The chain carries TRBV11-2 and TRBJ2-2; the D is unclear. This sequence was found in a woman aged 50 to 65 with alopecia areata. Some clones in this sample may be carry-over from other donors' samples. Sequencing was performed on whole blood, taken in connection with sensitization to the hapten diphenylcyclopropenone (DPC). As DNA, the CDR3 is TGTGCCAGCAGCTTTGTGCAGGCGAACACCGGGGAGCTGTTTTTT. It yields the protein CASSFVQANTGELFF. Based on the CDR3 plus reference TRBV11-2 and TRBJ2-2, the full variable domain is EAGVAQSPRYKIIEKRQSVAFWCNPISGHATLYWYQQILGQGPKLLIQFQNNGVVDDSQLPKDRFSAERLKGVDSTLKIQPAKLEDSAVYLCASSFVQANTGELFFGEGSRLTVL.